The T cell receptor (beta chain) described here comes from a study of cytomegalovirus exposure and HLA in healthy donors. The germline CDR1 and CDR2 sequences are MRHNA and SNTAGT. V shed 2 bases, J shed 5 bases, and the junction held 2 bases outside the gene matches. The CDR3 loop spans 14 amino acids. With 60 Vbeta and 13 Jbeta primers, the PCR was carried out. TCRdb keeps only in-frame clones here, not all; method: immunoSEQ multiplex PCR. The table includes 150,000 to 200,000 clones, about four fifths detected once. The TCR originated in a man aged 18 to 29 in good health and CMV-seronegative. This chain joins TRBV6-4 and TRBJ1-4, with 7 bases matching TRBD1. Sequences were obtained from PBMCs. The CDR3 coding sequence is TGTGCCAGCAGTGACCCACAGGGGAATGAAAAACTGTTTTTT. It encodes CASSDPQGNEKLFF.